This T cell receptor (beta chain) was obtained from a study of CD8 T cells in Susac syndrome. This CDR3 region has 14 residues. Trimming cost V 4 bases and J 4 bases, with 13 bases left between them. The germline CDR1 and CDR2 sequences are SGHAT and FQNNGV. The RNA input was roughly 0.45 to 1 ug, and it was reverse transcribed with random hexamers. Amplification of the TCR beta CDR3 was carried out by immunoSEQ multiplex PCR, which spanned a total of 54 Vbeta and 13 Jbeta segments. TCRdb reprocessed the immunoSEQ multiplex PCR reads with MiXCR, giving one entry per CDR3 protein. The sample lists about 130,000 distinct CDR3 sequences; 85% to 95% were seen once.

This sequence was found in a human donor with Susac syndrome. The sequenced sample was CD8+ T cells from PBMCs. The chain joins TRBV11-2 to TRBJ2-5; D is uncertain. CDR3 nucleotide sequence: TGTGCCAGCAGCTGCTCATGGGATGGAGAGACCCAGTACTTC. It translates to CASSCSWDGETQYF.